A selection of T cell receptor beta chains follows, all from one sample in a study of T cells in Graves' hyperthyroidism and ophthalmopathy. One entry per CDR3 protein, called by TCRdb with MiXCR from the multiplex PCR reads. Among roughly 560,000 distinct CDR3 sequences listed, 14% to 15% were seen once. Sequencing used blood. These receptors were obtained from a woman between 40 and 50 years old with Graves' ophthalmopathy. CDR3s include the opening cysteine and the closing phenylalanine or tryptophan. Fields, in order: CDR3 DNA, CDR3 protein, V gene, D gene, J gene, clone size. The D gene is left open where the match is weak. Only part of the rows carry a size: once, few, many, or a class if the clone is expanded.

cdr3_nt: TGCGCCAGCAGCATGGGACTAGCGGGTACCTACGAGCAGTACTTC
cdr3_aa: CASSMGLAGTYEQYF
v_call: TRBV5-1
d_call: TRBD2
j_call: TRBJ2-7
clone_size: many

cdr3_nt: TGCAGCGTTGAAGATCCTACAGGGCGAGGTGGTGAAGCTTTCTTT
cdr3_aa: CSVEDPTGRGGEAFF
v_call: TRBV29-1
d_call: .
j_call: TRBJ1-1
clone_size: many

cdr3_nt: TGTGCCAACCTACTGGACCCAGCCCGGAACACCGGGGAGCTGTTTTTT
cdr3_aa: CANLLDPARNTGELFF
v_call: TRBV19
d_call: .
j_call: TRBJ2-2
clone_size: few

cdr3_nt: TGTGCCAGCAGCTTGGATCCAGGGCCTCGGCAGCCCCAGCATTTT
cdr3_aa: CASSLDPGPRQPQHF
v_call: TRBV5-5
d_call: .
j_call: TRBJ1-5
clone_size: .

cdr3_nt: TGCAGTGCTACAGGGAACTACGAGCAGTACTTC
cdr3_aa: CSATGNYEQYF
v_call: TRBV20-1
d_call: .
j_call: TRBJ2-7
clone_size: many

cdr3_nt: TGTGCCAGCAGTCCTGGCGGGGCTTCCTACGAGCAGTACTTC
cdr3_aa: CASSPGGASYEQYF
v_call: TRBV7-9
d_call: .
j_call: TRBJ2-7
clone_size: .

cdr3_nt: TGTGCCAGCAGCTTAGTGCCGAGGGAGAGGGACGAGCAGTACTTC
cdr3_aa: CASSLVPRERDEQYF
v_call: TRBV7-9
d_call: .
j_call: TRBJ2-7
clone_size: many

cdr3_nt: TGTGCCAGCAGGGCGGACGGTACCTACTATGGCTACACCTTC
cdr3_aa: CASRADGTYYGYTF
v_call: TRBV28
d_call: .
j_call: TRBJ1-2
clone_size: .

cdr3_nt: TGTGCCAGCAGCGTAGGTGCGGAAAACACTGAAGCTTTCTTT
cdr3_aa: CASSVGAENTEAFF
v_call: TRBV9
d_call: .
j_call: TRBJ1-1
clone_size: .

cdr3_nt: TGCAGTGCTAGATTCCGGGGCAGGGGACCCGAGCAGTACTTC
cdr3_aa: CSARFRGRGPEQYF
v_call: TRBV20-1
d_call: .
j_call: TRBJ2-7
clone_size: many

cdr3_nt: TGTGCCAGTGGGGGGCGACAGGGGGCAAATCAGCCCCAGCATTTT
cdr3_aa: CASGGRQGANQPQHF
v_call: TRBV19
d_call: TRBD1
j_call: TRBJ1-5
clone_size: many

cdr3_nt: TGTGCCACCAGCGGAGGACTAGCACGAACCTACGAGCAGTACTTC
cdr3_aa: CATSGGLARTYEQYF
v_call: TRBV15
d_call: TRBD2
j_call: TRBJ2-7
clone_size: many

cdr3_nt: TGTGCCAGCAGTTTTGTGTCTAGAAACCCCACCGGGGAGCTGTTTTTT
cdr3_aa: CASSFVSRNPTGELFF
v_call: TRBV27
d_call: .
j_call: TRBJ2-2
clone_size: many

cdr3_nt: TGCAGTGCTAAGGTTCCGAACACTGAAGCTTTCTTT
cdr3_aa: CSAKVPNTEAFF
v_call: TRBV20-1
d_call: .
j_call: TRBJ1-1
clone_size: .

cdr3_nt: TGTGCCAGCAGCCAAGTTGCCTACGAGCAGTACTTC
cdr3_aa: CASSQVAYEQYF
v_call: TRBV3-1
d_call: .
j_call: TRBJ2-7
clone_size: many

cdr3_nt: TGTGCCAGCAACCCCGTGGACTCCCGAGGCCCCTACGAGCAGTACTTC
cdr3_aa: CASNPVDSRGPYEQYF
v_call: TRBV6-1
d_call: .
j_call: TRBJ2-7
clone_size: many

cdr3_nt: TGTGCCATCAGTGAGGACAGGGTGAACACTGAAGCTTTCTTT
cdr3_aa: CAISEDRVNTEAFF
v_call: TRBV10-3
d_call: TRBD1
j_call: TRBJ1-1
clone_size: many

cdr3_nt: TGTGCCAGTAGCAACAGCCAAGACACCTCCTACGAGCAGTACTTC
cdr3_aa: CASSNSQDTSYEQYF
v_call: TRBV19
d_call: .
j_call: TRBJ2-7
clone_size: many

cdr3_nt: TGTGCCAGCAGCCTTTTGACTAGCGGGAGTTCGGAGACCCAGTACTTC
cdr3_aa: CASSLLTSGSSETQYF
v_call: TRBV5-6
d_call: TRBD2
j_call: TRBJ2-5
clone_size: many

cdr3_nt: TGTGCCAGCAGTGACAGGGAGGATGGCACTGAAGCTTTCTTT
cdr3_aa: CASSDREDGTEAFF
v_call: TRBV6-1
d_call: .
j_call: TRBJ1-1
clone_size: many

cdr3_nt: TGTGCCAGCACCAAGGGCACCACCTACGAGCAGTACTTC
cdr3_aa: CASTKGTTYEQYF
v_call: TRBV28
d_call: .
j_call: TRBJ2-7
clone_size: once

cdr3_nt: TGTGCCAGCAGTGAGGGACTTATGGGGTCCTACGAGCAGTACTTC
cdr3_aa: CASSEGLMGSYEQYF
v_call: TRBV2
d_call: .
j_call: TRBJ2-7
clone_size: many

cdr3_nt: TGTGCCAGCAGCTTAAGCGGAACTGGGGCCAACGTCCTGACTTTC
cdr3_aa: CASSLSGTGANVLTF
v_call: TRBV7-3
d_call: .
j_call: TRBJ2-6
clone_size: many

cdr3_nt: TGTGCCAGCAGCCACCTTCAAGAGACCCAGTACTTC
cdr3_aa: CASSHLQETQYF
v_call: TRBV3-1
d_call: .
j_call: TRBJ2-5
clone_size: many

cdr3_nt: TGCAGTGCAAACGTAGTGGGACTAGCGGGAGACGAGCAGTACTTC
cdr3_aa: CSANVVGLAGDEQYF
v_call: TRBV20-1
d_call: TRBD2
j_call: TRBJ2-7
clone_size: many

cdr3_nt: TGCAGTGCAACCGTCCCATTCAGCCAGCCCCAGCATTTT
cdr3_aa: CSATVPFSQPQHF
v_call: TRBV20-1
d_call: .
j_call: TRBJ1-5
clone_size: many

cdr3_nt: TGTGCCAGCAGCTTAGCCTTGGGAGAGTCTAGCGGTTTCTACGAGCAGTACTTC
cdr3_aa: CASSLALGESSGFYEQYF
v_call: TRBV7-6
d_call: TRBD2
j_call: TRBJ2-7
clone_size: .

cdr3_nt: TGTGCCAGCAGTGACAGGGTAGGGGCCACTGAAGCTTTCTTT
cdr3_aa: CASSDRVGATEAFF
v_call: TRBV27
d_call: TRBD1
j_call: TRBJ1-1
clone_size: many

cdr3_nt: TGTGCCAGCGGACTAGCGGGAGGGATGGGAGAGACCCAGTACTTC
cdr3_aa: CASGLAGGMGETQYF
v_call: TRBV11-3
d_call: TRBD2
j_call: TRBJ2-5
clone_size: .

cdr3_nt: TGCAGCGCCCGGACAGGGGCATCCCACGAGCAGTACTTC
cdr3_aa: CSARTGASHEQYF
v_call: TRBV29-1
d_call: TRBD1
j_call: TRBJ2-7
clone_size: .

cdr3_nt: TGTGCCAGCAGGGAGCTTAGCAATCAGCCCCGGCATTTT
cdr3_aa: CASRELSNQPRHF
v_call: TRBV2
d_call: .
j_call: TRBJ1-5
clone_size: many

cdr3_nt: TGTGCCAGCAGCCCACCAGGGAGCAGTAGCAATCAGCCCCAGCATTTT
cdr3_aa: CASSPPGSSSNQPQHF
v_call: TRBV28
d_call: .
j_call: TRBJ1-5
clone_size: few

cdr3_nt: TGCAGTGCTAGAGCTCCGGCCCCCCAGTGGGAGACCCAGTACTTC
cdr3_aa: CSARAPAPQWETQYF
v_call: TRBV20-1
d_call: .
j_call: TRBJ2-5
clone_size: many

cdr3_nt: TGTGCCAGCAGTTCCGCGACAGGAATGAACACTGAAGCTTTCTTT
cdr3_aa: CASSSATGMNTEAFF
v_call: TRBV12-3/TRBV12-4
d_call: .
j_call: TRBJ1-1
clone_size: many

cdr3_nt: TGTGCCAGCAGTACCCTTCTAGCGGGAGGGCCCTACGAGCAGTACTTC
cdr3_aa: CASSTLLAGGPYEQYF
v_call: TRBV6-2/TRBV6-3
d_call: TRBD2
j_call: TRBJ2-7
clone_size: many

cdr3_nt: TGTGCCAGCAAGAGGTACGACGAGCAGTACTTC
cdr3_aa: CASKRYDEQYF
v_call: TRBV28
d_call: .
j_call: TRBJ2-7
clone_size: many

cdr3_nt: TGTGCCAGCAGTTTGCGACAGTGGACTGAAGCTTTCTTT
cdr3_aa: CASSLRQWTEAFF
v_call: TRBV12-3/TRBV12-4
d_call: .
j_call: TRBJ1-1
clone_size: many

cdr3_nt: TGTGCCAGCAGCCCTGGGGTCCCTTCCTACGAGCAGTACTTC
cdr3_aa: CASSPGVPSYEQYF
v_call: TRBV6-1
d_call: .
j_call: TRBJ2-7
clone_size: many

cdr3_nt: TGTGCCAGCAGTTGGCACAGGTCAAAGAACACTGAAGCTTTCTTT
cdr3_aa: CASSWHRSKNTEAFF
v_call: TRBV27
d_call: .
j_call: TRBJ1-1
clone_size: few

cdr3_nt: TGCGCCAGCAGCTTGGGAACAGGGGGCGAGCAGTACTTC
cdr3_aa: CASSLGTGGEQYF
v_call: TRBV11-2
d_call: TRBD1
j_call: TRBJ2-7
clone_size: many

cdr3_nt: TGTGCCACCAGTGATTTGGGGCACACTGAAGCTTTCTTT
cdr3_aa: CATSDLGHTEAFF
v_call: TRBV24-1
d_call: .
j_call: TRBJ1-1
clone_size: many

cdr3_nt: TGTGCCAGCACCTCTTCCGAGGGCCGGGTGGGGTACGAGCAGTACTTC
cdr3_aa: CASTSSEGRVGYEQYF
v_call: TRBV28
d_call: .
j_call: TRBJ2-7
clone_size: many

cdr3_nt: TGTGCCAGCAGCCGCGGGGACGAGCAGTACTTC
cdr3_aa: CASSRGDEQYF
v_call: TRBV7-2
d_call: .
j_call: TRBJ2-7
clone_size: many

cdr3_nt: TGCGCCAGCAGCTGGACCACAGGGGAGGATGGCTACACCTTC
cdr3_aa: CASSWTTGEDGYTF
v_call: TRBV5-1
d_call: TRBD1
j_call: TRBJ1-2
clone_size: .

cdr3_nt: TGTGCCACCCAGGGGCGGTTCAGTGTCCTGACTTTC
cdr3_aa: CATQGRFSVLTF
v_call: TRBV7-8
d_call: .
j_call: TRBJ2-6
clone_size: many

cdr3_nt: TGTGCCAGCAGCGTAGTACTAGCGGGAGGCGAGCAGTACTTC
cdr3_aa: CASSVVLAGGEQYF
v_call: TRBV9
d_call: TRBD2
j_call: TRBJ2-7
clone_size: few

cdr3_nt: TGTGCCAGCAGTTCCTGGGACAGCGGCTACGAGCAGTACTTC
cdr3_aa: CASSSWDSGYEQYF
v_call: TRBV27
d_call: TRBD1
j_call: TRBJ2-7
clone_size: few

cdr3_nt: TGTGCCAGCAACTGGGCCGGGACTAGCGGGAACAACGAGCAGTACTTC
cdr3_aa: CASNWAGTSGNNEQYF
v_call: TRBV5-6
d_call: TRBD2
j_call: TRBJ2-7
clone_size: many

cdr3_nt: TGCGCCAGCAGCCAAGAGGGTCAGCCCCAGCATTTT
cdr3_aa: CASSQEGQPQHF
v_call: TRBV4-1
d_call: .
j_call: TRBJ1-5
clone_size: many

cdr3_nt: TGTGCCAGCAGCCCCGTGGGACAGGCCTCCTACGAGCAGTACTTC
cdr3_aa: CASSPVGQASYEQYF
v_call: TRBV11-2
d_call: TRBD1
j_call: TRBJ2-7
clone_size: many

cdr3_nt: TGCGCCAGCAGCCAAGATATAGCGGGCAGCTCCTACGAGCAGTACTTC
cdr3_aa: CASSQDIAGSSYEQYF
v_call: TRBV4-1
d_call: TRBD2
j_call: TRBJ2-7
clone_size: once

cdr3_nt: TGTGCCAGCAGTGAATCCTACAGGGCGGGTGGCAAAAACATTCAGTACTTC
cdr3_aa: CASSESYRAGGKNIQYF
v_call: TRBV6-1
d_call: .
j_call: TRBJ2-4
clone_size: .

cdr3_nt: TGTGCCAGCAGCCCTAGATTCAACACCGGGGAGCTGTTTTTT
cdr3_aa: CASSPRFNTGELFF
v_call: TRBV7-3
d_call: .
j_call: TRBJ2-2
clone_size: few

cdr3_nt: TGCAGCGCTGGACAGGGGCCTTTTTACGAGCAGTACTTC
cdr3_aa: CSAGQGPFYEQYF
v_call: TRBV29-1
d_call: TRBD1
j_call: TRBJ2-7
clone_size: many

cdr3_nt: TGTGCCAGCAGCCAAGATTTTCGGGGGCGATGGACTGAAGCTTTCTTT
cdr3_aa: CASSQDFRGRWTEAFF
v_call: TRBV3-1
d_call: .
j_call: TRBJ1-1
clone_size: .